This is a list of T cell receptor beta chains from one sample in a study of Ad26.COV2.S vaccination and SARS-CoV-2 variants. The table came from immunoSEQ multiplex PCR; TCRdb's copy has only in-frame clones and leaves some out. Seen here are 200,000 to 250,000 clones, around 87% observed once, and the top ten hold over 8.5%. The specimen comprised peripheral blood, sampled in a trial of Ad26.COV2.S vaccine versus placebo. The receptors stem from a person between 18 and 60 years old who received the Ad26.COV2.S COVID-19 vaccine or a placebo. CDR3s include the opening cysteine and the closing phenylalanine or tryptophan. Each record gives: J gene, clone size, V gene, D gene, CDR3 protein, CDR3 DNA. The D gene is left open where the match is weak. Rows give clone size only sometimes, using once, few, many, or a class for an expanded clone.

j_call: TRBJ1-2
clone_size: NA
v_call: TRBV28
d_call: TRBD1
cdr3_aa: CASRTPGQGNGYTF
cdr3_nt: TGTGCCAGCAGAACACCGGGACAGGGCAATGGCTACACCTTC

j_call: TRBJ2-7
clone_size: NA
v_call: TRBV21-1
d_call: NA
cdr3_aa: CASASGAGLAGERDSYEQYF
cdr3_nt: TGTGCCAGCGCAAGTGGTGCCGGACTAGCGGGAGAAAGGGACTCCTACGAGCAGTACTTC

j_call: TRBJ1-3
clone_size: few
v_call: TRBV28
d_call: TRBD1
cdr3_aa: CASRDRGGNTIYF
cdr3_nt: TGTGCCAGTAGAGACAGGGGTGGAAACACCATATATTTT

j_call: TRBJ1-1
clone_size: NA
v_call: TRBV19
d_call: TRBD1
cdr3_aa: CASSRKTGILNTEAFF
cdr3_nt: TGTGCCAGTAGTAGAAAGACAGGGATCTTGAACACTGAAGCTTTCTTT

j_call: TRBJ2-7
clone_size: once
v_call: TRBV28
d_call: NA
cdr3_aa: CASSFPGTSTYEQYF
cdr3_nt: TGTGCCAGCAGTTTCCCCGGGACATCAACCTACGAGCAGTACTTC

j_call: TRBJ1-5
clone_size: NA
v_call: TRBV28
d_call: TRBD1
cdr3_aa: CASSPTGAGQPQHF
cdr3_nt: TGTGCCAGCAGCCCGACAGGGGCAGGACAGCCCCAGCATTTT

j_call: TRBJ2-3
clone_size: once
v_call: TRBV7-8
d_call: NA
cdr3_aa: CASSLVQLAQYF
cdr3_nt: TGTGCCAGCAGCTTAGTCCAGCTTGCGCAGTATTTT

j_call: TRBJ1-1
clone_size: NA
v_call: TRBV5-1
d_call: TRBD1
cdr3_aa: CASSMGQHTEAFF
cdr3_nt: TGCGCCAGCAGCATGGGACAGCACACTGAAGCTTTCTTT

j_call: TRBJ2-3
clone_size: NA
v_call: TRBV10-3
d_call: TRBD2
cdr3_aa: CAISAEGPGTSGRLRLDTQYF
cdr3_nt: TGTGCCATCAGTGCCGAAGGCCCGGGGACTAGCGGGAGGCTCCGTTTGGATACGCAGTATTTT

j_call: TRBJ2-3
clone_size: NA
v_call: TRBV15
d_call: NA
cdr3_aa: CATSGRWGADTQYF
cdr3_nt: TGTGCCACCAGCGGGAGGTGGGGTGCTGATACGCAGTATTTT

j_call: TRBJ1-1
clone_size: NA
v_call: TRBV30
d_call: NA
cdr3_aa: CAWTAGQLLPEAFF
cdr3_nt: TGTGCCTGGACCGCAGGGCAACTTTTGCCCGAAGCTTTCTTT

j_call: TRBJ2-7
clone_size: NA
v_call: TRBV6-5
d_call: TRBD2
cdr3_aa: CASSLGGTYEQYF
cdr3_nt: TGTGCCAGCAGTCTGGGGGGGACCTACGAGCAGTACTTC

j_call: TRBJ1-5
clone_size: NA
v_call: TRBV7-8
d_call: NA
cdr3_aa: CASRAGVGWQPQHF
cdr3_nt: TGTGCCAGCAGAGCAGGGGTGGGATGGCAGCCCCAGCATTTT

j_call: TRBJ1-5
clone_size: NA
v_call: TRBV29-1
d_call: TRBD1
cdr3_aa: CSVRTGGGQPQHF
cdr3_nt: TGCAGCGTTAGGACAGGAGGCGGTCAGCCCCAGCATTTT

j_call: TRBJ2-7
clone_size: NA
v_call: TRBV29-1
d_call: TRBD1
cdr3_aa: CSAHWTGSEQYF
cdr3_nt: TGCAGCGCCCATTGGACAGGTAGCGAGCAGTACTTC

j_call: TRBJ1-3
clone_size: NA
v_call: TRBV5-5
d_call: NA
cdr3_aa: CASSLELRFYSGNTIYF
cdr3_nt: TGTGCCAGCAGCTTGGAACTCAGGTTTTACTCTGGAAACACCATATATTTT

j_call: TRBJ2-7
clone_size: NA
v_call: TRBV7-9
d_call: NA
cdr3_aa: CASSLNRATYEQYF
cdr3_nt: TGTGCCAGCAGCTTGAACAGGGCCACCTACGAGCAGTACTTC